The TCR beta chain described here comes from a study of CD8 T cells in ankylosing spondylitis. V lost 6 bases to trimming and J lost 3 bases, with 8 bases between them. The CDR3 sequence is 13 residues long. The germline V gene has CDR1 SGHTA and CDR2 FQGTGA. From the 5' RACE reads, TCRdb called clonotypes with MiXCR, one entry per CDR3 protein. The table shows a few hundred thousand distinct CDR3 sequences, with around 21% occurring only once. The V call is TRBV7-3, the J call TRBJ2-2; no firm D call. The sequence was obtained from a female donor with ankylosing spondylitis or in good health (not recorded which). Material for sequencing was blood, either unsorted or a sorted T cell fraction (not recorded which). CDR3: CASSITYTGELFF. The CDR3 coding sequence is TGTGCCAGCAGTATTACTTACACCGGGGAGCTGTTTTTT.